This TCR beta chain was observed in a study of response to subunit inactivated influenza vaccine. Study-level points and caveats: It was the authors' suggestion that each seasonal influenza vaccination recruits few new T cells.

This clonotype has a handful of counts. The target antigen is unknown. This CDR3 is built from 13 residues. CDR1 and CDR2 (germline): DFQATT, SNEGSKA (reference sequence). The V end lost 0 bases, the J end lost 0 bases, and 5 bases lay between the germline ends. TCRdb fed the RT-PCR reads into MiXCR, producing one record per CDR3 protein. Of roughly 520,000 distinct CDR3 sequences in the sample, 25% were seen once. The genes are TRBV20-1 and TRBJ1-1; no firm D call. Specimen: CD4+ T cells sorted from PBMCs, collected approximately 5 days after vaccination. The source is a man in his fifties who received an inactivated influenza vaccine. CDR3: CSARDSMNTEAFF. CDR3 DNA: TGCAGTGCTAGAGACAGTATGAACACTGAAGCTTTCTTT.